This T cell receptor (beta chain) is from a study of metastatic and nonmetastatic thyroid tumors. TCRdb recomputed clones from the PCR reads via MiXCR. The sample shows 72,000 or so clones, less than 20% of them seen only once. Ahead of thyroid surgery, no patient had received treatment of any kind. This clone was recorded many times. This CDR3 region has 14 residues. Germline CDR1 and CDR2: LNHDA and SQIVND (reference sequence). Deletions cut 4 bases from V and 1 base from J, with 7 bases between. The chain links TRBV19 to TRBJ2-2, with D possibly matching TRBD1 (5 bases). The sequencing input was blood. The TCR originated in a female donor with papillary thyroid cancer or a benign thyroid nodule (not recorded which). Some clones in this sample may be carry-over from other donors' samples. The CDR3 bases are TGTGCCAGTAGTAGAACAGGGAACACCGGGGAGCTGTTTTTT. Protein: CASSRTGNTGELFF. Complete variable domain (other parts from reference TRBV19 and TRBJ2-2): DGGITQSPKYLFRKEGQNVTLSCEQNLNHDAMYWYRQDPGQGLRLIYYSQIVNDFQKGDIAEGYSVSREKKESFPLTVTSAQKNPTAFYLCASSRTGNTGELFFGEGSRLTVL.